The 13 T cell receptor beta chains below come from one sample, sequenced in a study of identical twins. In TCRdb, the 5' RACE reads were re-called with MiXCR into one record per CDR3 protein. The sample includes hundreds of thousands of distinct CDR3 sequences, over 8.5% of them seen just once. These data also featured in a second study, about yellow fever vaccine responses in identical twins.

The sample was PBMCs. The receptor set was obtained from a woman in her late teens or twenties in good health.

In this sample, this clonotype turned up a few times. This CDR3 is CASSGLAASTDTQYF. CDR3 in DNA: TGTGCCAGCAGTGGACTAGCGGCTAGCACAGATACGCAGTATTTT. This chain connects TRBV2 to TRBJ2-3, with 9 bases matching TRBD2. Trimming at V came to 4 bases and at J to 0 bases, leaving 2 bases not matched to a gene. CDR1 and CDR2 (germline): SNHLY, FYNNEI. This CDR3 spans 15 amino acids.

The chain joins TRBV28 to TRBJ2-7, with 7 bases matching TRBD1. Germline-derived CDR1 and CDR2 are MDHEN and SYDVKM. The CDR3 contains 14 residues. Trimming cost V 4 bases and J 5 bases; bases outside gene matches: 8. CDR3 nucleotides: TGTGCCAGCAGTTCGACCGGGACAGCCAACGAGCAGTACTTC. As protein: CASSSTGTANEQYF.

Ten or more counts support this clonotype. This chain connects TRBV12-3 or TRBV12-4 to TRBJ2-5; TRBD1 is a possible D gene (6 bases). Trimming took off 5 bases at V and 5 bases at J, with 12 bases between the two ends. This CDR3 has 13 residues. The CDR3, as DNA: TGTGCCAGCAGTCACAGGGTCCGGGAGACCCAGTACTTC. Translating gives CASSHRVRETQYF.

This clonotype has ten or more counts. CDR3 DNA: TGTGCCAGCAGCAACCCCCTAGAGACCCAGTACTTC. This encodes CASSNPLETQYF. This chain connects TRBV7-2 to TRBJ2-5; D remains ambiguous. Germline-derived CDR1 and CDR2 are SGHTA and FQGNSA. The V and J ends lost 5 bases and 4 bases respectively, with 8 bases between them. The CDR3 totals 12 residues.

This clonotype has a handful of counts. The chain uses TRBV18 and TRBJ2-5, with 7 bases lining up with TRBD1. V was clipped by 3 bases and J by 2 bases; unmatched bases: 3. Germline CDR1 KGHSH, CDR2 LQKENI. This CDR3 is built from 14 residues. CDR3 amino acids: CASSPWDSQETQYF. CDR3 coding DNA: TGTGCCAGCTCACCTTGGGACAGTCAAGAGACCCAGTACTTC.

This clonotype was counted many times. The V call is TRBV28, the J call TRBJ2-7; D is uncertain. Deletions cut 4 bases from V and 2 bases from J, with 6 bases between. Looked up from germline, CDR1 is MDHEN and CDR2 is SYDVKM. There are 12 residues in the CDR3. CDR3: CASSWRAYEQYF. CDR3 in DNA: TGTGCCAGCAGTTGGAGAGCCTACGAGCAGTACTTC.

V gene TRBV3-1 combines with J gene TRBJ2-5, with 8 bases that match TRBD1. This CDR3 spans 13 amino acids. Germline-derived CDR1 and CDR2 are LGHDT and YNNKEL (reference sequence). After removal of 4 bases from V and 4 bases from J, the junction contained 2 bases not matched to a gene. The CDR3 nucleotides are TGTGCCAGCAGCCCAGGACAGGGAGAGACCCAGTACTTC. This translates into CASSPGQGETQYF.

This clonotype has just one count. Possible read error: a much larger clone is one base away. V gene TRBV5-1 combines with J gene TRBJ2-7; weak D call: TRBD1 (5 bases). The CDR3 covers 14 residues. Germline V gene data show CDR1 as SGHRS and CDR2 as YFSETQ. Trimming shortened V by 1 base and J by 4 bases, and 12 bases separated the two germline ends. CDR3 sequence: CASSLLQDKYEQYF. The CDR3 DNA follows: TGCGCCAGCAGCTTGCTCCAGGACAAATACGAGCAGTACTTC.

This clonotype was detected ten times or more. The rearrangement uses TRBV7-2 and TRBJ2-3; 10 bases line up with TRBD2. The CDR3 has 17 amino acids. CDR1 is SGHTA, CDR2 FQGNSA, per germline. V shed 4 bases, J shed 0 bases, and the junction held 7 bases outside the gene matches. In nucleotides, the CDR3 is TGTGCCAGCAGCTACCCTCTGACTAGCGGGAGCACAGATACGCAGTATTTT. Protein sequence: CASSYPLTSGSTDTQYF.

This clonotype was counted between two and nine times. The chain recombines TRBV28 with TRBJ2-5; D is tentatively TRBD1 or TRBD2 (5 bases each). Trimming took 2 bases from V and 1 from J, leaving 11 bases between them. CDR3 length: 15 amino acids. Per germline, CDR1 MDHEN and CDR2 SYDVKM. CDR3 protein: CASSLGGRIQETQYF. The CDR3 region has the DNA TGTGCCAGCAGTTTAGGGGGACGTATCCAAGAGACCCAGTACTTC.

CDR3 DNA: TGTGCCAGCAGCTTAGACGCCCAGACGTGGGGACGTGGCACAGATACGCAGTATTTT. It codes for CASSLDAQTWGRGTDTQYF. The rearrangement uses TRBV11-1 and TRBJ2-3; D tentatively reads TRBD1 or TRBD2 (5 bases each). Germline V CDR1 and CDR2: SGHAT, FQDESV (reference sequence). CDR3 size: 19 residues. The ends were cut back, 1 base at V and 1 base at J, with 21 bases in the middle.

This clonotype was detected many times. The chain recombines TRBV29-1 with TRBJ2-1; 13 nucleotides agree with TRBD2. V lost 5 bases, J lost 2 bases, and 6 bases stayed unmatched. From germline, CDR1 is SQVTM and CDR2 ANQGSEA. The CDR3 contains 16 residues. This chain's CDR3 is CSVYPGLAGAYNEQFF. In nucleotides, the CDR3 is TGCAGCGTTTACCCTGGACTAGCGGGGGCCTACAATGAGCAGTTCTTC.

This chain joins TRBV28 and TRBJ2-3; TRBD2 matches at 7 bases. Germline assignment: CDR1 MDHEN and CDR2 SYDVKM. Trimming took 7 bases from V and 10 from J; bases not matched to a gene: 14. The CDR3 loop spans 14 amino acids. Here the CDR3 reads CASTVGPGLRAQYF. DNA of the CDR3: TGTGCCAGCACCGTAGGGCCGGGACTAAGGGCGCAGTATTTT.